The 7 T cell receptor beta chains below all came from one sample that was sequenced in a study of T-cell memory formation after mild COVID-19. TCRdb recomputed calls from the 5' RACE reads with MiXCR, one row per CDR3 protein. The sample yields roughly 89,000 distinct CDR3 sequences, 10% to 15% seen once. What was sequenced was PBMCs or a T cell subset sorted from them (not recorded which). Receptors originate from an adult woman who had mild COVID-19 (a few samples of this study predate the infection). Cell type and time point are not known.

This chain links TRBV6-5 with TRBJ2-1, with 9 bases identical to TRBD2. The CDR3 totals 14 residues. The trim removed 10 bases at V and 5 bases at J, leaving 9 bases unmatched. Germline CDR1 MNHEY, CDR2 SVGAGI. CDR3 loop: CATNPRGGDNEQFF. The DNA for the CDR3 is TGTGCCACCAATCCGCGGGGGGGAGACAATGAGCAGTTCTTC.

This clonotype was seen only a few times. The V call is TRBV7-9, the J call TRBJ2-3, with 7 bases matching TRBD2. CDR1 SEHNR and CDR2 FQNEAQ come from the germline V gene (reference sequence). This CDR3 is 16 amino acids long. Trimming cost V 5 bases and J 2 bases; bases outside gene matches: 10. CDR3: CASSADPSGPTDTQYF. The CDR3 DNA reads TGTGCCAGCAGCGCCGATCCTAGCGGTCCCACAGATACGCAGTATTTT.

This clonotype was seen at least ten times. V gene TRBV27 combines with J gene TRBJ2-7, with TRBD2 matching 7 bases. The ends lost 4 bases at V and 3 bases at J; junction bases unmatched: 6. The CDR3 sequence is 14 residues long. In germline, CDR1 is MNHEY, CDR2 SMNVEV (reference sequence). The CDR3 region is CASSWASGDYEQYF. The CDR3 DNA reads as TGTGCCAGCAGTTGGGCTAGCGGAGACTACGAGCAGTACTTC.

The sample holds a few counts of this clonotype. The chain joins TRBV5-6 to TRBJ2-1, with 9 bases that match TRBD1. The CDR3 is 13 amino acids. The V and J ends lost 4 bases and 6 bases, in that order; junction bases with no gene match: 2. Per germline, CDR1 SGHDT and CDR2 YYEEEE. The CDR3: CASSGTGINEQFF. CDR3 DNA sequence: TGTGCCAGCAGCGGGACAGGGATCAATGAGCAGTTCTTC.

V is TRBV11-2 and J is TRBJ1-1, with 8 bases fitting TRBD1. Germline values: CDR1 SGHAT, CDR2 FQNNGV. The CDR3 runs to 15 residues. Losses at the gene ends were 2 bases for V and 1 base for J; bases not matched to a gene: 3. CDR3 coding DNA: TGTGCCAGCAGCTTACTCGGACAGGGGAACACTGAAGCTTTCTTT. It is translated as CASSLLGQGNTEAFF.

This clonotype was counted only a few times. The CDR3 sequence is CASSYSWGHTDTQYF. DNA of the CDR3: TGTGCCAGCAGTTACTCTTGGGGGCACACAGATACGCAGTATTTT. This chain uses TRBV6-5 with TRBJ2-3; TRBD1 might be the D (6 bases). Per germline, CDR1 MNHEY and CDR2 SVGAGI. Deletions cut 0 bases from V and 2 bases from J, with 9 bases between. CDR3 length: 15 residues.

This rearrangement joins TRBV12-3 or TRBV12-4 to TRBJ2-7; D uncertain. The CDR3 sequence is 14 residues long. Trimming removed 4 bases at V and 2 bases at J, with 12 bases between. The DNA of the CDR3 is TGTGCCAGCAGTTCCGACAAGGGCCCCTACGAGCAGTACTTC. This encodes CASSSDKGPYEQYF.